The rows below give T cell receptor beta chains drawn from one sample of a study of blood T cell repertoires in COVID-19. Data came from immunoSEQ multiplex PCR; TCRdb stores just in-frame clones and leaves some out. The data hold more than 200,000 clones, with around 83% observed a single time. Source material: peripheral blood. The receptors shown here come from a woman between 50 and 59 years old with acute or convalescent COVID-19. Both conserved end residues are part of each CDR3.

cdr3_length j_call v_call cdr3_aa
14 TRBJ2-2 TRBV10-1 CASSGQGLTGELFF
13 TRBJ1-2 TRBV6-5 CASSPGVSYGYTF
11 TRBJ2-1 TRBV27 CASSGGHEQFF
16 TRBJ2-7 TRBV5-6 CASSPSGTSRYYEQYF
13 TRBJ1-2 TRBV9 CASSASTGDGYTF
15 TRBJ2-2 TRBV9 CASSVSSQPTGELFF
12 TRBJ1-1 TRBV15 CATRGGGTEAFF
14 TRBJ1-3 TRBV19 CANVQGAPGNTIYF
14 TRBJ1-1 TRBV2 CASSLTGPNTEAFF
17 TRBJ2-2 TRBV21-1 CASSRRRTAESTGELFF
14 TRBJ1-2 TRBV5-1 CASSLGQRSGDYTF
10 TRBJ1-5 TRBV30 CAWAGDPQHF
13 TRBJ2-5 TRBV5-4 CASSLDQLETQYF
15 TRBJ2-4 TRBV28 CASSRSSGSDFIQYF
13 TRBJ2-3 TRBV12-3/TRBV12-4 CASSLSGTDTQYF
14 TRBJ2-3 TRBV11-3 CASSPGGPTDTQYF